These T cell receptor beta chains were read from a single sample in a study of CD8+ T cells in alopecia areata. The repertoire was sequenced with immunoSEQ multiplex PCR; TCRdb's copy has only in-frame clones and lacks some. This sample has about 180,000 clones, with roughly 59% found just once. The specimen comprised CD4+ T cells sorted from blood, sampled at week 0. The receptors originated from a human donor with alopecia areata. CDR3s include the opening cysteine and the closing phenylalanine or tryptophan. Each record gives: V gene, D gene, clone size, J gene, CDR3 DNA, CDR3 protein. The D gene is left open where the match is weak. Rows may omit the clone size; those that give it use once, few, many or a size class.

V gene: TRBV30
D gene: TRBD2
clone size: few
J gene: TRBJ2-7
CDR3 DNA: TGTGCCTGGAACACCGGACTAGTTATCTACGAGCAGTACTTC
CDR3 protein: CAWNTGLVIYEQYF

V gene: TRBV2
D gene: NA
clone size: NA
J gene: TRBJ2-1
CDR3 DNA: TGTGCCAGCAGGAGCGGAACCACCTTCGATGAGCAGTTCTTC
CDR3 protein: CASRSGTTFDEQFF

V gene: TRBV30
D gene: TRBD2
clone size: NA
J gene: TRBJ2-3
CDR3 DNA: TGTGCCTGGAGTTCCAGACTAGCGGGGGTTATAGATACGCAGTATTTT
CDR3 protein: CAWSSRLAGVIDTQYF

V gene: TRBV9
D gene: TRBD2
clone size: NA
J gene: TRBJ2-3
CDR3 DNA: TGTGCCAGCAGCGCGGGATACGGGGGGGCCTCAGATACGCAGTATTTT
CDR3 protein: CASSAGYGGASDTQYF

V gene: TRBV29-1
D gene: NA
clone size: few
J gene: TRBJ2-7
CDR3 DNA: TGCAGCGTGGCAACTAGCTACCACGAGCAGTACTTC
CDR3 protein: CSVATSYHEQYF

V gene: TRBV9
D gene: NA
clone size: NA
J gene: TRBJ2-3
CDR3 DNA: TGTGCCAGCAGCGTCTCGGGGATTAGCACAGATACGCAGTATTTT
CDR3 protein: CASSVSGISTDTQYF

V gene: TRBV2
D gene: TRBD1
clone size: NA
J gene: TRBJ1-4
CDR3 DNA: TGTGCCAGCAGGGGGACAGGGGTTGAAAAACTGTTTTTT
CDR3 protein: CASRGTGVEKLFF

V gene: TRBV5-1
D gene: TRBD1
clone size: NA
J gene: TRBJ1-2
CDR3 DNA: TGCGCCAGCAGCTCCGGCCGGGGGACAGACTATGGCTACACCTTC
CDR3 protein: CASSSGRGTDYGYTF

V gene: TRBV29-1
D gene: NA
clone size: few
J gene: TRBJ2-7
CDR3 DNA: TGCAGCGTCTCGAGCGGGTACTCCTACGAGCAGTACTTC
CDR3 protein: CSVSSGYSYEQYF

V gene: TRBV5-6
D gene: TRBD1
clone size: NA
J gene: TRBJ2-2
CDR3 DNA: TGTGCCAGCAGCTTCACCGGGACAGGGAACACCGGGGAGCTGTTTTTT
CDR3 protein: CASSFTGTGNTGELFF

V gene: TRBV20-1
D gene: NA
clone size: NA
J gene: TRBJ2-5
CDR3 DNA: TGCAGTGCGGGCGACAGAGAGACCCAGTACTTC
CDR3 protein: CSAGDRETQYF

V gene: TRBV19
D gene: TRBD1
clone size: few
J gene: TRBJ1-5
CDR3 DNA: TGTGCCAGTAGTCGACAGGGCGGCAATCAGCCCCAGCATTTT
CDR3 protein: CASSRQGGNQPQHF

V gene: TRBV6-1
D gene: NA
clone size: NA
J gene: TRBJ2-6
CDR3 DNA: TGTGCCAGCACTTATGGGGTCTCTGGGGCCAACGTCCTGACTTTC
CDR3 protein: CASTYGVSGANVLTF

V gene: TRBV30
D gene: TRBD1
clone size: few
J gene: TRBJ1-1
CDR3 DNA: TGTGCCTGGAGGAACACAGGGGGCACTGAAGCTTTCTTT
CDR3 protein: CAWRNTGGTEAFF

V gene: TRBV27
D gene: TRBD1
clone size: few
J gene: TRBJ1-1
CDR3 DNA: TGTGCCAGCAGTTTATCGGGACAGGGGCCCACTGAAGCTTTCTTT
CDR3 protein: CASSLSGQGPTEAFF

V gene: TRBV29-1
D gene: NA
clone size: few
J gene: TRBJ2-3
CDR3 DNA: TGCAGCGTTGAACAGCTTTGGGCAGATACGCAGTATTTT
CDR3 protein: CSVEQLWADTQYF

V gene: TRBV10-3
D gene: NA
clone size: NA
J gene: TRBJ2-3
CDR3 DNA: TGTGCGATGGGGGCCTCAGATACGCAGTATTTT
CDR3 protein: CAMGASDTQYF

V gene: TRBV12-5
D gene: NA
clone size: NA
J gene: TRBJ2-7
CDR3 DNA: TGTGCTAGTGGTTTGGCCCTGACTGGGACGGGGATATACGAGCAGTACTTC
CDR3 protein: CASGLALTGTGIYEQYF

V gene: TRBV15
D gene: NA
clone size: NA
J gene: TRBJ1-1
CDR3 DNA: TGTGCCACCAGCAGAGTTGGCAGCTTGAACACTGAAGCTTTCTTT
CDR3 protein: CATSRVGSLNTEAFF

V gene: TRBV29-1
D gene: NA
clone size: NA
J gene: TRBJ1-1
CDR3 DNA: TGCAGCGTTGTTCGGGGGATTTCAAGGGCTGAAGCTTTCTTT
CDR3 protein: CSVVRGISRAEAFF

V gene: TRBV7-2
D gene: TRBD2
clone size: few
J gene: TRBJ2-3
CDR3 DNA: TGTGCCAGCAGCCTATCTAGCGGGGGGGCCATACTCACAGATACGCAGTATTTT
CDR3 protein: CASSLSSGGAILTDTQYF

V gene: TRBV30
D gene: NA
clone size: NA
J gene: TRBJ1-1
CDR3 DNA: TGTGCCTGGAGTGGGTTCGTGGAAGCTTTCTTT
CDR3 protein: CAWSGFVEAFF

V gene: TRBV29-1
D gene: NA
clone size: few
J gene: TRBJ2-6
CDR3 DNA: TGCAGCGTTGAAGCCTTGACAGCTGGGGCCAACGTCCTGACTTTC
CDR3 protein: CSVEALTAGANVLTF

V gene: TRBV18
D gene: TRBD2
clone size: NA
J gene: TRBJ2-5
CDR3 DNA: TGTGCCAGCTCACCATTATCAGCGGGGGGCCAAGAGACCCAGTACTTC
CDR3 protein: CASSPLSAGGQETQYF

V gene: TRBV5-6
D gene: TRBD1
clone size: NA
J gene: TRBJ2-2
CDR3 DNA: TGTGCCAGCAGCCCGACAGGGGGTGTCACCGGGGAGCTGTTTTTT
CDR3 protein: CASSPTGGVTGELFF

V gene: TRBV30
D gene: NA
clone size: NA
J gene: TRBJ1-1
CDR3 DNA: TGTGCCTGGAGCCGAGCGGCGAACACTGAAGCTTTCTTT
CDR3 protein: CAWSRAANTEAFF

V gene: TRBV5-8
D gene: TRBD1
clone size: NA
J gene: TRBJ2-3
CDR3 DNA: TGTGCCAGCAGGATGGGACAGGACACAGATACGCAGTATTTT
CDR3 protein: CASRMGQDTDTQYF

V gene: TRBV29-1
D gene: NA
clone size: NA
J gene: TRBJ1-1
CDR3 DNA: TGCAGCGTTGGGCGGGGAAGGAGCACTGAAGCTTTCTTT
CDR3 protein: CSVGRGRSTEAFF

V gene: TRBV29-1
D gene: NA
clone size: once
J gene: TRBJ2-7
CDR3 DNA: TGCAGCGTTGAGGTAGGGGTCTACGAGCAGTACTTC
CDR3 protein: CSVEVGVYEQYF

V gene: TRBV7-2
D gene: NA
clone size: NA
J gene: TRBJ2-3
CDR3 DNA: TGTGCCAGCAGCGCGGACGGAGCAGTAGATACGCAGTATTTT
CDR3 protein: CASSADGAVDTQYF

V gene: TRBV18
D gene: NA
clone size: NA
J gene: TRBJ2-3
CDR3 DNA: TGTGCCAGCTCACCAAGGAAGGCAGATACGCAGTATTTT
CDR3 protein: CASSPRKADTQYF

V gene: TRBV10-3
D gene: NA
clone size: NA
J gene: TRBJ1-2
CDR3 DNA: TGTGCCATCTCCCGGGAAACTCATGGCTACACCTTC
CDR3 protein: CAISRETHGYTF

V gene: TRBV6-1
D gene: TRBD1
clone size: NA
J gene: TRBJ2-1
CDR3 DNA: TGTGCCAGCAGTGAATTGTGGGACAGCAAATACAATGAGCAGTTCTTC
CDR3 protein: CASSELWDSKYNEQFF

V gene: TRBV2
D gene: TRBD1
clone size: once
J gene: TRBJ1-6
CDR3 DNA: TGTGCCAGCAGGGGACCGACAGGGACCTCACCCCTCCACTTT
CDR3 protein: CASRGPTGTSPLHF

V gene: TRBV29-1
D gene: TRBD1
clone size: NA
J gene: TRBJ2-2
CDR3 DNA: TGCAGCGTCGCGACAGGGGTTACCACCGGGGAGCTGTTTTTT
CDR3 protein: CSVATGVTTGELFF

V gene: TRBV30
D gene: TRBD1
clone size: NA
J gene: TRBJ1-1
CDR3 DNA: TGTGCCTGGAGTGCACTACAGGGGGCCAGGACTGAAGCTTTCTTT
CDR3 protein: CAWSALQGARTEAFF

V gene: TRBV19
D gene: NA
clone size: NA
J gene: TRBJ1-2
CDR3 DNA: TGTGCCAGTAGTCCCATAGTGGGGTACCATGGCTACACCTTC
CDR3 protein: CASSPIVGYHGYTF

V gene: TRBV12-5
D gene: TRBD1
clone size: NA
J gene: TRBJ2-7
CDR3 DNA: TGTGCTAGTGGTTTAGGACAGGGAAAGAGCGAGCAGTACTTC
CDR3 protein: CASGLGQGKSEQYF

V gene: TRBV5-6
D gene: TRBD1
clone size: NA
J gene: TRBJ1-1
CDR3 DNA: TGTGCCAGCAGCTTGATGAAGCAGACAGGGAGGAACACTGAAGCTTTCTTT
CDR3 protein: CASSLMKQTGRNTEAFF

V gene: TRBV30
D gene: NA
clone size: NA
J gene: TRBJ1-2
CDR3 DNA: TGTGCCTGCCCCCTCAACAGCGGCTATGGCTACACCTTC
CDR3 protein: CACPLNSGYGYTF

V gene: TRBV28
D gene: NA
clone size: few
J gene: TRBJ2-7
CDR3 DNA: TGTGCCAGCACGGGGGGCCCCCTCTCCTACGAGCAGTACTTC
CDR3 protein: CASTGGPLSYEQYF